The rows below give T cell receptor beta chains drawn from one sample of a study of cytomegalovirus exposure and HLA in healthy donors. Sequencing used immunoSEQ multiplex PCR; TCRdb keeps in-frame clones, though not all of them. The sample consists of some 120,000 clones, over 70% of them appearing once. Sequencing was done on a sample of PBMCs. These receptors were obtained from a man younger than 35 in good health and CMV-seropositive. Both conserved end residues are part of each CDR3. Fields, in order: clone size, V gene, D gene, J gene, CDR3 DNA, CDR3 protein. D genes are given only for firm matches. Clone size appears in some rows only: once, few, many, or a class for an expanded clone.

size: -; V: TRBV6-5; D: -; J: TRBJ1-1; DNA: TGTGCCAGCAGTCTGCAGGGGCTGAGGGCTGAAGCTTTCTTT; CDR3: CASSLQGLRAEAFF
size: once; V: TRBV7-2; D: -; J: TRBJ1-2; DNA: TGTGCCAGCAGCCCAGACAGTCAGTGGGGCTACACCTTC; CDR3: CASSPDSQWGYTF
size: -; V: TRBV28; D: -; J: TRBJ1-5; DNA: TGTGCCAGCAGTTTACCGCGGTGGGGGGTCGGACAGCCCCAGCATTTT; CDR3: CASSLPRWGVGQPQHF
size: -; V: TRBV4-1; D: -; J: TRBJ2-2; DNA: TGCGCCAGCGGCCAAGACTCTTACACCGGGGAGCTGTTTTTT; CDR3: CASGQDSYTGELFF
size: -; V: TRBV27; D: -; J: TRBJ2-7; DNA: TGTGCCAGCCGGGGGCCGGACAGGCAATACGAGCAGTACTTC; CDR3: CASRGPDRQYEQYF
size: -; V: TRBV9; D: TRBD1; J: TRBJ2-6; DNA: TGTGCCAGCAGCGGAAACGTCGGGACAGGGCCATCAGGGGCCAACGTCCTGACTTTC; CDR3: CASSGNVGTGPSGANVLTF
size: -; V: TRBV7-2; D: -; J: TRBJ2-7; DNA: TGTGCCAGCAGCTTTAATTCAGGGTACGAGCAGTACTTC; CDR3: CASSFNSGYEQYF
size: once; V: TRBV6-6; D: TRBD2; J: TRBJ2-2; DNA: TGTGCCAGCAGTGGAGGAGCGGGAGCGATCACCGGGGAGCTGTTTTTT; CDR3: CASSGGAGAITGELFF
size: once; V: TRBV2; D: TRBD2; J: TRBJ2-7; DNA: TGTGCCAGCAGTGGTAGCGGGGGGGAGGTGTACGAGCAGTACTTC; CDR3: CASSGSGGEVYEQYF
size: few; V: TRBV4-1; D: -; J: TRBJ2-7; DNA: TGCGCCAGCAGCCAAGTTCTAGCCTACGAGCAGTACTTC; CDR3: CASSQVLAYEQYF
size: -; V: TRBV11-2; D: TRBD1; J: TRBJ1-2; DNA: TGTGCCAGCAGCTTAGCACCACAGGGGTATGGCTACACCTTC; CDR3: CASSLAPQGYGYTF
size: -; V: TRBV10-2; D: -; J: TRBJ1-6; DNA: TGCGCCAGCAGTGTTTCAGGGGCTGGGAATTCACCCCTCCACTTT; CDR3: CASSVSGAGNSPLHF
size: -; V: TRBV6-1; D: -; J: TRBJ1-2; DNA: TGTGCCACCCCGGACAGCTATGGCTACACCTTC; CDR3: CATPDSYGYTF
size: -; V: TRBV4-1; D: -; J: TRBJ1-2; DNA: TGCGCCAGCAGCCCGGGAGCCTCCGGGGGCTACACCTTC; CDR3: CASSPGASGGYTF
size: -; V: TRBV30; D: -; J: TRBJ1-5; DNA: TGTGCCTGGAGCCCACTCGGGTGGTCTCAGCCCCAGCATTTT; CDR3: CAWSPLGWSQPQHF
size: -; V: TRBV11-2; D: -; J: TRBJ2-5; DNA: TGTGCCAGCAGCTTTCTCGCGTCAGGACAGCAAGAGACCCAGTACTTC; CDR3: CASSFLASGQQETQYF
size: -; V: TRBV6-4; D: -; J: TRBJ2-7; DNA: TGTGCCAGCCTAGCCCACACTAACTACGAGCAGTACTTC; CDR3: CASLAHTNYEQYF
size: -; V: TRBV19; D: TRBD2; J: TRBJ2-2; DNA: TGTGCCAGTAGCGGACTAGCGGGAGGATGGAACGGGGAGCTGTTTTTT; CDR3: CASSGLAGGWNGELFF
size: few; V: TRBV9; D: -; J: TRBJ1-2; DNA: TGTGCCAGCAGCGCACTCAGGGGCTACACCTTC; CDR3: CASSALRGYTF
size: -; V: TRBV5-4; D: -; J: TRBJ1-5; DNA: TGTGCCAGCAGCCCCGACAGGAACAATCAGCCCCAGCATTTT; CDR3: CASSPDRNNQPQHF
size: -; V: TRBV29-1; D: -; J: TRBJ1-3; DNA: TGCAGCGTAGCGACCCTGGAGCTGAACACCATATATTTT; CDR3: CSVATLELNTIYF
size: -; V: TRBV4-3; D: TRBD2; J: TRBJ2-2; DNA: TGCGCCAGCAGCCTCGGACTAGAAGCCGGGGAGCTGTTTTTT; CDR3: CASSLGLEAGELFF
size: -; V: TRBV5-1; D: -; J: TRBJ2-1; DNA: TGCGCCAGCGGAGGTAGGGGGGAGCAGTTCTTC; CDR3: CASGGRGEQFF
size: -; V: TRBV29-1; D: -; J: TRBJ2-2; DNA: TGCAGCGGTAGACAGCTCACCGGGGAGCTGTTTTTT; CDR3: CSGRQLTGELFF
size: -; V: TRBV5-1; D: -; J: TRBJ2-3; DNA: TGCGCCAGCAGTCCGATGGAGGCTGGCACAGATACGCAGTATTTT; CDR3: CASSPMEAGTDTQYF
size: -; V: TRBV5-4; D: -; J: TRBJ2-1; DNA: TGTGCCAGCAGCTCGAACAGGGCCTACAATGAGCAGTTCTTC; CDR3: CASSSNRAYNEQFF
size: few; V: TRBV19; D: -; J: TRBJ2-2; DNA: TGTGCCAGTCAAAAGGGGCTAGCGAGCGGGGAGCTGTTTTTT; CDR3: CASQKGLASGELFF
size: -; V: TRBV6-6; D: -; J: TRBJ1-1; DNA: TGTGCCAGCAGTTACTCGACCCGCAGGTTGAACACTGAAGCTTTCTTT; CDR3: CASSYSTRRLNTEAFF
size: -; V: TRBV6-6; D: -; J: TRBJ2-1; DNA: TGTGCCAGCAGTGACTCAACCTTCCTGGGAGGACTCTGGCGGTTCTTC; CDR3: CASSDSTFLGGLWRFF
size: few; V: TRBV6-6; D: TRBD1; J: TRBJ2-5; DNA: TGTGCCAGCAGTTGGTCAGCTGACAGGGACGAGACCCAGTACTTC; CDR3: CASSWSADRDETQYF
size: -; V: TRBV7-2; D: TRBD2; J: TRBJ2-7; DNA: TGTGCCAGCAGCCGGATACCGAGCGGGACCTACGAGCAGTACTTC; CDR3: CASSRIPSGTYEQYF